This T cell receptor beta chain was sequenced for a study of blood T cell repertoires in COVID-19. At the level of the study: PBMCs, B-cell-depleted T cells, or T cells were the source of the cDNA or gDNA that made up the material.

V dropped 4 bases and J dropped 7 bases, with 14 bases sitting between them. The CDR3 covers 13 residues. The germline gives CDR1 SGHVS, CDR2 FNYEAQ. Clones were read by immunoSEQ multiplex PCR, and TCRdb kept only the in-frame ones, dropping some. The data show approximately 300,000 clones, with 70% to 90% seen just once and roughly 4.5% held by the top ten. Individuals aged roughly 18 to 95 years were recruited from about two dozen US areas. Assignment of participants to cohorts was predicated upon participant-reported clinical history. Two negative PCRs, clearance, or symptom resolution had been documented for recovered Cohort 3 donors.

The sample consisted of PBMCs or T cells enriched from blood (not recorded which). The TCR sequence derives from a man aged 30 to 45 who had recovered from COVID-19. The chain employs TRBV7-6 and TRBJ2-7, with D possibly TRBD1 on 6 matching bases. Written as DNA, the CDR3 is TGTGCCAGCAGCTGGGACACGCAAGGGGAGCAGTACTTC. Protein sequence: CASSWDTQGEQYF.